A single sample gave rise to the 6 T cell receptor beta chains below, sequenced in a study of cytomegalovirus exposure and HLA in healthy donors (dated by TCRdb to the late 2010s). Receptors were amplified or captured by the immunoSEQ multiplex PCR assay. The multiplex PCR relied on a mix of 60 forward primers for TCR Vbeta segments and 13 reverse primers for TCR Jbeta segments. TCRdb holds this immuneACCESS table with in-frame rearrangements only. Some clones are missing; in checked studies, unresolved V genes explain under half, and the rest has no known cause. The sample records over 100,000 clones, roughly 85% of which are singletons. The ten biggest clones cover approximately 23% of the sample. The sequencing input was PBMCs. The receptor set was obtained from a man aged 25-45 years in good health and CMV-seropositive.

The gene calls are TRBV7-2 and TRBJ2-1, with D uncertain. CDR1 and CDR2 (germline): SGHTA, FQGNSA. This CDR3 region has 13 residues. Trimming stripped 0 bases from V and 7 bases from J, with 7 bases between. For the CDR3, the DNA is TGTGCCAGCAGCTTAGCCATGAGGAATGAGCAGTTCTTC. Encoded protein: CASSLAMRNEQFF.

The V and J genes are TRBV5-1 and TRBJ1-3, with no clear D. The ends were cut back, 2 bases at V and 3 bases at J, with 9 bases in the middle. Germline CDR1 reads SGHRS; CDR2 reads YFSETQ. This CDR3 has 14 amino acids. The CDR3 sequence is CASSLGGSGNTIYF. CDR3 DNA: TGCGCCAGCAGCTTAGGAGGGAGTGGAAACACCATATATTTT.

The rearrangement uses TRBV5-4 and TRBJ1-1, with TRBD1 matching 7 bases. The germline gives CDR1 SGHNT, CDR2 YYREEE (reference sequence). The CDR3 is made up of 17 amino acids. V dropped 3 bases and J dropped 0; count of bases not matched to a gene: 11. The CDR3 region is CASSSGTASNMNTEAFF. The CDR3 DNA reads as TGTGCCAGCAGCTCCGGGACAGCATCTAACATGAACACTGAAGCTTTCTTT.

V and J are TRBV30 and TRBJ1-5; tentative D call: TRBD1 (6 bases). From germline, CDR1 is GTSNPN and CDR2 SVGIG (reference sequence). The CDR3 runs to 13 residues. The V end was cut by 2 bases, the J end by 4 bases, with 9 bases between. This CDR3 reads CAWSLRGNQPQHF. The CDR3 bases are TGTGCCTGGAGTCTGAGGGGGAATCAGCCCCAGCATTTT.

The gene calls are TRBV21-1 and TRBJ2-2; no DNA check was done on the table's D call, TRBD1. TRBV21-1 is a listed pseudogene. There are 16 residues in the CDR3. This chain's CDR3 is CASSPQGAPSTGELFF. Written as DNA, the CDR3 is TGTGCCAGCAGCCCGCAGGGGGCCCCGAGCACCGGGGAGCTGTTTTTT.

The rearrangement links TRBV6-5 to TRBJ1-4, with 7 bases lining up with TRBD1. The junction had 8 bases not matched to a gene; V was cut back by 2 bases and J by 8 bases. CDR1 and CDR2 from the germline V gene are MNHEY and SVGAGI. The CDR3 is made up of 15 amino acids. The CDR3 nucleotides read TGTGCCAGCAGTTACGTGCAGGGGGGAGGAGAAAAACTGTTTTTT. Translation gives CASSYVQGGGEKLFF.